This entry concerns a single T cell receptor beta chain. This CDR3 has 12 residues. Germline CDR1 and CDR2: SQVTM and ANQGSEA. The V end was cut by 6 bases, the J end by 9 bases, with 17 bases between. The source of the sample is a study of T cells in tuberculosis. Background on the study: T cells were selected with CD1B tetramers loaded with glucose monomycolate.

TCRdb's table, derived via immunoSEQ multiplex PCR, lists solely in-frame clones and lacks some. The sample has tens of thousands of clones, 97% seen once; the top ten hold 6.2%. V gene TRBV29-1 combines with J gene TRBJ1-2; D call uncertain. Sequencing input: PBMCs. This TCR derives from a donor aged 5 to 30 with latent tuberculosis or without tuberculosis infection. The DNA of the CDR3 is TGCAGCGTAGCATCGTCGGGAGGGAGCTACACCTTC. Residues: CSVASSGGSYTF.